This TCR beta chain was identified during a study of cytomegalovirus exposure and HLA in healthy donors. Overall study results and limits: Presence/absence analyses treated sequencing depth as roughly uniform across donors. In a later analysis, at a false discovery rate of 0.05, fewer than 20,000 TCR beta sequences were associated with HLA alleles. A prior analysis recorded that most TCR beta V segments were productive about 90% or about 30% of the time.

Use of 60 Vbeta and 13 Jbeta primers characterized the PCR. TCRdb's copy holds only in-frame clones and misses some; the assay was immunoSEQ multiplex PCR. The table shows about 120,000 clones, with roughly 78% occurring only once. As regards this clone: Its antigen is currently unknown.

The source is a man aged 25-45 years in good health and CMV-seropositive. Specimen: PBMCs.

In nucleotides, the CDR3 is TGTGCCAGCAGCTTAATTGGCAGGCAGGTATCGTCCTACAATGAGCAGTTCTTC. Translated, it gives CASSLIGRQVSSYNEQFF. The chain carries TRBV11-1 and TRBJ2-1; D call uncertain. The CDR3 has 18 amino acids. In germline, CDR1 is SGHAT, CDR2 FQDESV (reference sequence). V was cut by 2 bases and J by 1 base, with 18 bases left in between. Drawing the rest from reference TRBV11-1 and TRBJ2-1, the complete variable domain is EAEVAQSPRYKITEKSQAVAFWCDPISGHATLYWYRQILGQGPELLVQFQDESVVDDSQLPKDRFSAERLKGVDSTLKIQPAELGDSAMYLCASSLIGRQVSSYNEQFFGPGTRLTVL.